This TCR beta chain was captured by sequencing in a study of monozygotic twins with inflammatory bowel disease. Overall study results and limits: For repertoire similarity, concordant twins did not differ from discordant twins, possibly because power was limited. The co-twins with IBD showed lower TCRbeta diversity (inverse Simpson) than their healthy siblings.

Worth noting for this clonotype: The antigen remains undetermined.

TCRdb re-called the 5' RACE reads, yielding one record per CDR3 amino acid sequence without DNA. The listing contains over 200,000 distinct CDR3 sequences. The germline gives CDR1 MNHNS, CDR2 SASEGT. The CDR3 is 13 residues long. Per donor there was one draw, yielding a blood sample of roughly 2.5 ml. Whole blood that had not undergone T cell sorting provided the isolated total RNA. Source material: blood. This receptor was identified in a human donor with ulcerative colitis or Crohn's disease, or a healthy co-twin of an affected twin (not recorded which). The genes are TRBV6-1 and TRBJ1-5; TCRdb indicates TRBD1, and absent DNA this call remains unverified. Here the CDR3 reads CASRGADNQPQHF.